This TCR beta chain was profiled in a study of blood T cell repertoires in COVID-19. Study in general: Collection of acute and convalescent COVID-19 samples took place in the United States, Italy and Spain.

Points on this clone: The junction departs from germline at one end; a sequencing error may be responsible.

Germline V gene sequence: CDR1 LNHNV, CDR2 YYDKDF (reference sequence). CDR3 length: 13 amino acids. Profiled with immunoSEQ multiplex PCR; TCRdb holds only in-frame clones, not every one. The sample holds some 280,000 clones, around 81% seen once. Sequencing was carried out using peripheral blood. The source of this sequence is a woman in her forties or fifties with active or convalescent COVID-19. This chain uses TRBV15 with TRBJ1-1; tentative D call: TRBD1 (5 bases). CDR3 region: CATSGDRNTEAFF. In DNA form, the CDR3 reads TGTGCCACCAGCGGAGACAGGAACACTGAAGCTTTCTTT. Full variable domain (missing parts from reference TRBV15 and TRBJ1-1): DAMVIQNPRYQVTQFGKPVTLSCSQTLNHNVMYWYQQKSSQAPKLLFHYYDKDFNNEADTPDNFQSRRPNTSFCFLDIRSPGLGDTAMYLCATSGDRNTEAFFGQGTRLTVV.